This record covers a single TCR beta chain. This clone was observed a single time. It has no known antigen specificity. One base away there is no much larger clone; base qualities are not given. These data come from a study of blood T cell repertoires in COVID-19 (dated by TCRdb to about 2020). About the study as a whole: The collaborator samples originated in the United States, Italy and Spain and spanned the acute and convalescent phases of COVID-19. The prospective study material was composed of cDNA or gDNA derived from T cells, B-cell-depleted T cells, or PBMCs. Subjects who had been exposed to COVID-19, were actively infected with it, or had recovered from it provided the deeply sampled blood TCRbeta repertoires that made up the dataset. The repertoires were released in a freely available public database meant as a resource for research on the immune response to SARS-CoV-2. Samples were obtained from the ongoing ImmuneRACE study (first 160 participants) and from about 1,300 subjects provided by 6 global collaborators. Nearly every sample came with metadata listing a de-identified subject ID, COVID-19 status, age in years and sex. Where available, HLA class I and class II types were taken from metadata supplied by the sample provider and were not determined by assay-based typing.

V has 0 bases trimmed and J has 7 bases trimmed; junction bases matching no gene number 4. Reading the germline V gene gives CDR1 SGDLS and CDR2 YYNGEE. Reading from cysteine to phenylalanine, the CDR3 counts 15 amino acids. Kept here is only the CDR3 DNA, which spans 45 bases and is read in frame from base 1. The investigation overall reported the following: The amount of clinical and demographic metadata varied by source and participant and was provided uncurated.

In Seattle, one collaborating source enrolled patients while the infection was active and tracked those patients longitudinally over the course of disease. The collaborating institutions used their own protocols to collect whole blood in K2EDTA tubes. For TCRbeta analysis, collaborators shipped samples as frozen whole blood, isolated PBMCs, or DNA extracted from either of those sample types. TCRbeta CDR3 regions were amplified from genomic DNA by means of the immunoSEQ Assay, a bias-controlled multiplex PCR. Per the source publication's procedure: The number of nucleated cells in each sample was estimated by amplification of reference gene primers within the assay. To quantify the absolute abundance of each unique TCRbeta CDR3 rearrangement, sequence reads were collapsed and filtered. For each sample, productive Simpson clonality was calculated as the square root of Simpson's diversity index over productive rearrangements. Sourced from immuneACCESS, this table was stored by TCRdb with only in-frame sequences that have V and J called. A share of the clones is absent; for the studies checked, an unresolved V gene accounts for under half, and the remainder has no known explanation. V and J calls and clone size are as listed in that table; D and trimming were resolved from the DNA. Present in this sample are 230,000 or so clones, 80% to 90% of which were seen just once. 7.5% of the sample lies in the top ten.

The V and J segments used are TRBV9 and TRBJ1-6, and 7 junctional nucleotides match TRBD1. This clonotype was obtained from a woman older than 75 with COVID-19, enrolled during active disease. The sample consisted of peripheral blood. The CDR3 protein sequence reads: CASSVAGGRNSPLHF. The DNA is as follows: TGTGCCAGCAGCGTAGCAGGGGGTAGGAATTCACCCCTCCACTTT.